The 17 T cell receptor beta chains below all came from one sample that was sequenced in a study of healthy donors' naive CD4 and CD8 T cells. Starting from about 0.45 ug of total RNA, TCR libraries were made with linear amplification. Each CDR3 protein is one row after TCRdb ran MiXCR on the reads. The sample shows about 180,000 distinct CDR3 sequences, about four fifths of them seen only once. Sequenced material: naive CD4+ and CD8+ T cells sorted from blood, pooled from several donors. The receptors derive from a pool of human donors in good health; the sample pools cells from several healthy donors.

V usage is TRBV6-5 and J usage is TRBJ2-5; no reliable D call. This CDR3 region has 13 residues. Per the germline V gene, CDR1 is MNHEY and CDR2 is SVGAGI. Trimming cost V 7 bases and J 6 bases, with 15 bases left between them. The CDR3: CASIGSVTQTQYF. The CDR3 bases are TGTGCCAGCATCGGATCAGTGACACAGACCCAGTACTTC.

This chain uses TRBV7-8 with TRBJ1-5, with a tentative D call TRBD1 (5 bases). The CDR3 has 12 residues. Per germline, CDR1 SGHVS and CDR2 FQNEAQ. Trimming pared 4 bases from V and 6 bases from J, leaving 7 bases between. CDR3 sequence: CASSWGSQPQHF. Written as DNA, the CDR3 is TGTGCCAGCAGCTGGGGGAGTCAGCCCCAGCATTTT.

This sequence joins TRBV5-6 and TRBJ2-7, with 9 bases matching TRBD2. This CDR3 region has 15 residues. Trimming removed 2 bases from V and 2 bases from J; junction bases left unmatched: 5. Looked up from germline, CDR1 is SGHDT and CDR2 is YYEEEE. CDR3 region: CASSFGGRAPYEQYF. The CDR3 DNA reads TGTGCCAGCAGCTTCGGCGGGAGGGCCCCCTACGAGCAGTACTTC.

This chain joins TRBV29-1 and TRBJ2-1; D call uncertain. Germline-derived CDR1 and CDR2 are SQVTM and ANQGSEA. Deletions cut 1 base from V and 2 bases from J, with 12 bases between. There are 15 residues in the CDR3. In DNA form, the CDR3 reads TGCAGCGTTGAAGCTCGGTTGGTTCCCTACAATGAGCAGTTCTTC. Residues: CSVEARLVPYNEQFF.

Only a few counts were recorded for this clonotype. The chain recombines TRBV29-1 with TRBJ1-2; possible D gene TRBD1, 6 bases. The germline V gene encodes CDR1 SQVTM and CDR2 ANQGSEA. V was clipped by 4 bases and J by 4 bases, with 7 bases between them. There are 11 residues in the CDR3. CDR3 sequence reads: CSVGDTYGYTF. The CDR3 DNA reads TGCAGCGTTGGGGACACCTATGGCTACACCTTC.

The CDR3 protein is CATSSNEGDDTGELFF. DNA of the CDR3: TGTGCCACCAGCAGTAATGAGGGGGACGACACCGGGGAGCTGTTTTTT. This chain connects TRBV15 to TRBJ2-2, with a tentative D call TRBD1 (6 bases). V was trimmed by 3 bases and J by 3 bases, leaving 14 bases between them. This CDR3 is 16 amino acids long. Per germline, CDR1 LNHNV and CDR2 YYDKDF (reference sequence).

This chain uses TRBV6-5 with TRBJ1-2, with 7 bases identical to TRBD1. In germline, CDR1 is MNHEY, CDR2 SVGAGI. The CDR3 sequence is 13 residues long. J was trimmed by 7 bases and V by 5 bases; bases with no gene match: 7. The CDR3 DNA sequence: TGTGCCAGCAGTCCACAGGGGCTTGGTGGCTACACCTTC. This codes for CASSPQGLGGYTF.

The chain couples TRBV6-2 or TRBV6-3 to TRBJ2-5; 8 bases map to TRBD2. The CDR3 is 16 residues long. Trimming at V came to 5 bases and at J to 2 bases, leaving 10 bases not matched to a gene. CDR1 and CDR2 (germline): MNHEY, SVGEGT. The CDR3 nucleotides read TGTGCCAGCAGTGCGCTAGGAGCGGGAGATCAAGAGACCCAGTACTTC. Translation: CASSALGAGDQETQYF.

This chain links TRBV5-1 with TRBJ2-7; 8 bases line up with TRBD1. CDR1 and CDR2 (germline): SGHRS, YFSETQ. V trimming: 0 bases; J trimming: 7 bases; junction bases outside the gene matches: 3. The CDR3 consists of 13 residues. CDR3 nucleotides: TGCGCCAGCAGCTTGGGGACAGGGAGTGAGCAGTACTTC. Translation gives CASSLGTGSEQYF. Filled out from reference TRBV5-1 and TRBJ2-7, the complete variable domain reads KAGVTQTPRYLIKTRGQQVTLSCSPISGHRSVSWYQQTPGQGLQFLFEYFSETQRNKGNFPGRFSGRQFSNSRSEMNVSTLELGDSALYLCASSLGTGSEQYFGPGTRLTVT.

CDR3 loop: CSVRGRTTDTQYF. DNA for the CDR3: TGCAGCGTAAGGGGCAGGACTACAGATACGCAGTATTTT. The chain recombines TRBV29-1 with TRBJ2-3; D possibly uses TRBD1 or TRBD2 (5 bases each). V lost 6 bases, J lost 3 bases, and 13 bases lay in between. The CDR3 runs to 13 residues. Per the germline V gene, CDR1 is SQVTM and CDR2 is ANQGSEA.

The J gene is TRBJ1-4, the V gene TRBV27; the D gene is possibly TRBD1 (5 bases). Trimming took 2 bases from V and 7 from J, leaving 14 bases between them. The germline CDR1 and CDR2 sequences are MNHEY and SMNVEV (reference sequence). This CDR3 has 15 amino acids. The CDR3 nucleotides read TGTGCCAGCAGTTTAACGTGGGGGATGGGTGAAAAACTGTTTTTT. Protein product: CASSLTWGMGEKLFF.

This clonotype turned up a few times. This sequence joins TRBV29-1 and TRBJ1-1; D ambiguous. Germline V lookup: CDR1 SQVTM, CDR2 ANQGSEA. With 2 bases removed from V and 0 bases from J, the gap between germline ends came to 7 bases. The CDR3 contains 13 residues. The CDR3, as DNA: TGCAGCGTTGAATGGCGACTGAACACTGAAGCTTTCTTT. This codes for CSVEWRLNTEAFF.

The chain joins TRBV6-5 to TRBJ2-3; D may be TRBD2 (6 bases). V shed 4 bases and J shed 4 bases, with 12 bases lying between them. The CDR3 loop spans 14 amino acids. Germline V gives CDR1 MNHEY, CDR2 SVGAGI. Here the CDR3 DNA reads TGTGCCAGCAGTTGGCTAGCGAAGTCAGATACGCAGTATTTT. Protein sequence: CASSWLAKSDTQYF.

The chain combines TRBV19 with TRBJ2-1; 8 bases fit TRBD1. The V gene end was trimmed by 3 bases and the J gene end by 9 bases; junction bases not matched to a gene: 10. CDR1 is LNHDA, CDR2 SQIVND, per germline (reference sequence). The CDR3 sequence is 15 residues long. CDR3 bases: TGTGCCAGTAGTATTCTCGGACAGGGAACGGGTGAGCAGTTCTTC. This sequence encodes CASSILGQGTGEQFF.

The chain combines TRBV6-2 or TRBV6-3 with TRBJ2-1; D might be TRBD1 or TRBD2, each matching 5 bases. The CDR3 is made up of 14 amino acids. Germline-derived CDR1 and CDR2 are MNHEY and SVGEGT. Deletions cut 5 bases from V and 2 bases from J, with 10 bases between. In DNA, the CDR3 is TGTGCCAGCAGTGACTTGGGACCCTACAATGAGCAGTTCTTC. This codes for CASSDLGPYNEQFF.

The V gene is TRBV29-1, the J gene TRBJ2-7; D is ambiguous. This CDR3 has 14 amino acids. Germline CDR1 is SQVTM and CDR2 is ANQGSEA. V shed 7 bases and J shed 5 bases, with 21 bases lying between them. The CDR3 coding sequence is TGCAGCGCACGTCATCGACCATCGAGCGACGAGCAGTACTTC. Protein: CSARHRPSSDEQYF.

This clonotype was counted once. The chain couples TRBV27 to TRBJ1-2, with 7 bases that match TRBD1. Germline assignment: CDR1 MNHEY and CDR2 SMNVEV (reference sequence). With 2 bases clipped from V and 0 bases from J, the junction kept 9 bases outside the gene matches. The CDR3 runs to 17 residues. The CDR3: CASSLSPGTESNYGYTF. The CDR3 DNA reads TGTGCCAGCAGTTTAAGTCCCGGGACAGAATCTAACTATGGCTACACCTTC.